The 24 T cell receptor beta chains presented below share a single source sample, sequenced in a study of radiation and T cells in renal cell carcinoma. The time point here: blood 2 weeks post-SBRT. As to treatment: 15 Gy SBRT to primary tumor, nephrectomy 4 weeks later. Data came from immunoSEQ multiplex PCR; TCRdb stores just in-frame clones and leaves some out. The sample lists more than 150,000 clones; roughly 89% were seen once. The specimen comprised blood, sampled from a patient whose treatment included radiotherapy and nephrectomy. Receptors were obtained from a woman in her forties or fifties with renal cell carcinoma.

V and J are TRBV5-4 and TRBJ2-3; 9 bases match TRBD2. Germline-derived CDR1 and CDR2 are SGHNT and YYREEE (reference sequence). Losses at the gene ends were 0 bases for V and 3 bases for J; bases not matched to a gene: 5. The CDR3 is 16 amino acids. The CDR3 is CASSLGLRGGTDTQYF. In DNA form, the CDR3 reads TGTGCCAGCAGCTTGGGCTTGCGGGGGGGTACAGATACGCAGTATTTT.

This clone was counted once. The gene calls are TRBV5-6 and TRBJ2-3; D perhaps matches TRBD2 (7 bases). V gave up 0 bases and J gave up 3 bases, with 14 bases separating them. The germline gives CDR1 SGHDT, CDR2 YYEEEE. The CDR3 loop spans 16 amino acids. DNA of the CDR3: TGTGCCAGCAGCTTGGTATTGGCGGGGGCAACAGATACGCAGTATTTT. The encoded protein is CASSLVLAGATDTQYF.

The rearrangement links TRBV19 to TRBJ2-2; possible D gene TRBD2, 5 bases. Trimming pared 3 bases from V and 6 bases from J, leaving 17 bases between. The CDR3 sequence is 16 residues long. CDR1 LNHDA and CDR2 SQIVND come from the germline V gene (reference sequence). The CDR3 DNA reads TGTGCCAGTAGTATCAGCCAAGCGGTGGTTGCCGGGGAGCTGTTTTTT. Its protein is CASSISQAVVAGELFF. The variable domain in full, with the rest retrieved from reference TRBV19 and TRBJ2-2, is DGGITQSPKYLFRKEGQNVTLSCEQNLNHDAMYWYRQDPGQGLRLIYYSQIVNDFQKGDIAEGYSVSREKKESFPLTVTSAQKNPTAFYLCASSISQAVVAGELFFGEGSRLTVL.

This CDR3 is CASSLGRVNQPQHF. The CDR3 nucleotides are TGTGCCAGCAGTTTAGGACGGGTCAATCAGCCCCAGCATTTT. The rearrangement joins TRBV28 to TRBJ1-5; no clear D gene. There are 14 residues in the CDR3. CDR1 MDHEN and CDR2 SYDVKM come from the germline V gene. V lost 2 bases, J lost 3 bases, and 8 bases lay in between.

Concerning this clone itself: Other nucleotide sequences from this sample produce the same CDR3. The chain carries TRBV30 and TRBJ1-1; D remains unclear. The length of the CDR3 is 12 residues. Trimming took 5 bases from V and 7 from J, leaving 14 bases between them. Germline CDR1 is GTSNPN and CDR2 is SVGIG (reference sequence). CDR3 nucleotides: TGTGCCTGGGCACAGTCCGCACATGAAGCTTTCTTT. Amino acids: CAWAQSAHEAFF.

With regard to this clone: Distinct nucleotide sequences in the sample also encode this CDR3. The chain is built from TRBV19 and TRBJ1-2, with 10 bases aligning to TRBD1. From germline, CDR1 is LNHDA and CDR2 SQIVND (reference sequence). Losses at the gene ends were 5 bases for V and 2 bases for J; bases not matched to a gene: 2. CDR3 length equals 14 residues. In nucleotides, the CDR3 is TGTGCCAGTAGTCGACAGGGGGCGAACTATGGCTACACCTTC. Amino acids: CASSRQGANYGYTF.

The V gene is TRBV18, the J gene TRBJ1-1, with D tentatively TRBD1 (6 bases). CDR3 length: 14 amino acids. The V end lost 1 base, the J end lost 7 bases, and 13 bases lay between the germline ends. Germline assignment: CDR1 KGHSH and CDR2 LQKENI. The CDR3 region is CASSPRARDIEAFF. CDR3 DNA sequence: TGTGCCAGCTCACCACGGGCCAGGGACATTGAAGCTTTCTTT.

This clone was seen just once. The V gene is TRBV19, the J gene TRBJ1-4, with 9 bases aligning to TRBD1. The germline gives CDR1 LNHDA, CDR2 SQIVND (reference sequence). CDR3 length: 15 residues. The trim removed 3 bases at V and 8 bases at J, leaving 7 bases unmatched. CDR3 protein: CASSIPGTGQEKLFF. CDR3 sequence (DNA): TGTGCCAGTAGTATCCCCGGGACAGGGCAGGAAAAACTGTTTTTT.

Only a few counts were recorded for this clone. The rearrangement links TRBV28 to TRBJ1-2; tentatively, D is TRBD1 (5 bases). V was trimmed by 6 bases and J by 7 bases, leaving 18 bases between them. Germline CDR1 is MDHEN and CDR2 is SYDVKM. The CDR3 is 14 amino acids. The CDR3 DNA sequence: TGTGCCAGCAGCTTTACCGGGATAGGGGTTGGCTACACCTTC. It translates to CASSFTGIGVGYTF.

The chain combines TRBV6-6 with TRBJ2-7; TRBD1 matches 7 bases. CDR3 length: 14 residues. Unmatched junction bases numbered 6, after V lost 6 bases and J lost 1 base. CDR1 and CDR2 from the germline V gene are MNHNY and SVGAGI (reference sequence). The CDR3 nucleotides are TGTGCCAGCAGATCGACAGGGCAGTCCTACGAGCAGTACTTC. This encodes CASRSTGQSYEQYF.

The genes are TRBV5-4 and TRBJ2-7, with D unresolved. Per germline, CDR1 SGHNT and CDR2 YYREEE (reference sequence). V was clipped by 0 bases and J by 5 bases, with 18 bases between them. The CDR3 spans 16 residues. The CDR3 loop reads CASSLAPGASYDEQYF. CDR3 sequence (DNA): TGTGCCAGCAGCTTGGCCCCAGGAGCCTCCTACGACGAGCAGTACTTC.

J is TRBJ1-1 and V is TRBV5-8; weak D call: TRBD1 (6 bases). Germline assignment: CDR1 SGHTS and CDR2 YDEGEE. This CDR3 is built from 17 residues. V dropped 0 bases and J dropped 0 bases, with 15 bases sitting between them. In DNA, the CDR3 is TGTGCCAGCAGCTTGGCCAGTGGGGGACACCTGAACACTGAAGCTTTCTTT. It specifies CASSLASGGHLNTEAFF.

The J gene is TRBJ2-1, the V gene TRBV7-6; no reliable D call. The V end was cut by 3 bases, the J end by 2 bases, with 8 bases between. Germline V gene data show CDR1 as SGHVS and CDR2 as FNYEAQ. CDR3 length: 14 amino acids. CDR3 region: CASSLSLAYNEQFF. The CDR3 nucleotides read TGTGCCAGCAGCTTGAGTCTGGCCTACAATGAGCAGTTCTTC.

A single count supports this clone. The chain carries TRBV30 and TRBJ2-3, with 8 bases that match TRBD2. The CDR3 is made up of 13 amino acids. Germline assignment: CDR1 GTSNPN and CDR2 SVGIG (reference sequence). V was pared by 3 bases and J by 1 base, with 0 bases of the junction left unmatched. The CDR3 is CAWRLAGTDTQYF. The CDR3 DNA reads TGTGCCTGGAGACTAGCGGGCACAGATACGCAGTATTTT.

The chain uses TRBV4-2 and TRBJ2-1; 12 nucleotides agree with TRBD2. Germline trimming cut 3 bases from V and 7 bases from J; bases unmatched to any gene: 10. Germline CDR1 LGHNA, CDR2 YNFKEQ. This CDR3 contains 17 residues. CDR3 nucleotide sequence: TGTGCCAGCAGCCAGAGCGGGCTAGCGGGGGGGAAAAATGAGCAGTTCTTC. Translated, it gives CASSQSGLAGGKNEQFF.

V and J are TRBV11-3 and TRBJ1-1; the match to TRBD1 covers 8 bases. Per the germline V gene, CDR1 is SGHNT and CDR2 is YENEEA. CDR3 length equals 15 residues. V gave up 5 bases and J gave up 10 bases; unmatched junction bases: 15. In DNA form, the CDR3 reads TGTGCCAGCAGCCCAGGGGGCGCGGGGGAACGAGGAGCTTTCTTT. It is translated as CASSPGGAGERGAFF.

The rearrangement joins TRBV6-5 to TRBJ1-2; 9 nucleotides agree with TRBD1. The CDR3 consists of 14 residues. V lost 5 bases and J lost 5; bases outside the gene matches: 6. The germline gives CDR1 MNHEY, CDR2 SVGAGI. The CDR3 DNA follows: TGTGCCAGCAGTCGCGGGACAGGGATTTATGGCTACACCTTC. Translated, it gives CASSRGTGIYGYTF.

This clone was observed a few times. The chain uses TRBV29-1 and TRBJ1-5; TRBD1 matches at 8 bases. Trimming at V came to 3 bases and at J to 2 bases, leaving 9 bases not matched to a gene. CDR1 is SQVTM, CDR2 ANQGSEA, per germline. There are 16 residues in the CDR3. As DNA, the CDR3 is TGCAGCGTTGAGGCGAACAGGGGGGGATGCAATCAGCCCCAGCATTTT. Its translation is CSVEANRGGCNQPQHF.

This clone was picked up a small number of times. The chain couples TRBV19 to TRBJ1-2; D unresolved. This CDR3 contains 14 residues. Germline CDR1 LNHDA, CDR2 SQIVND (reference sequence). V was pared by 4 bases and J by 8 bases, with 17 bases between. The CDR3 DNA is TGTGCCAGTAGTAGCCTATACACGGTTTTCGGCTACACCTTC. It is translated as CASSSLYTVFGYTF.

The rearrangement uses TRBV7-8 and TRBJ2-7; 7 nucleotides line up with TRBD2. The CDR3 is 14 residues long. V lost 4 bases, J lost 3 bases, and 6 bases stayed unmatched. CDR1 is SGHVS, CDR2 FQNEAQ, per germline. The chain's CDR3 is CASSWGEGIYEQYF. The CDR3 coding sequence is TGTGCCAGCAGCTGGGGGGAGGGAATCTACGAGCAGTACTTC.

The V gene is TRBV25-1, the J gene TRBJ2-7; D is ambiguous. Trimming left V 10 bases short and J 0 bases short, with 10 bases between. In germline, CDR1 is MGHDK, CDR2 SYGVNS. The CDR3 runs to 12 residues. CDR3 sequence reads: CATLGSSYEQYF. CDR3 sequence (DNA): TGTGCCACGCTGGGCAGCTCCTACGAGCAGTACTTC.

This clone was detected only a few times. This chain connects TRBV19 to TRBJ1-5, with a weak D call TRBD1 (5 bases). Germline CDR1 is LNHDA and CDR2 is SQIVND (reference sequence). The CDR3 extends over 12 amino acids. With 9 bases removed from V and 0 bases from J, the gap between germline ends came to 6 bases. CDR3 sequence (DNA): TGTGCCAGCAGGGATAGCAATCAGCCCCAGCATTTT. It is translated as CASRDSNQPQHF. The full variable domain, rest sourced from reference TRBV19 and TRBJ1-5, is DGGITQSPKYLFRKEGQNVTLSCEQNLNHDAMYWYRQDPGQGLRLIYYSQIVNDFQKGDIAEGYSVSREKKESFPLTVTSAQKNPTAFYLCASRDSNQPQHFGDGTRLSIL.

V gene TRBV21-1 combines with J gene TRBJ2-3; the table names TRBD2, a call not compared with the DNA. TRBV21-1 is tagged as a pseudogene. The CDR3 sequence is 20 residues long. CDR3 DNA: TGTGCCAGCAGCCCGCGCTCGGGACTAGCGGGGGGGGGACAGACAGATACGCAGTATTTT. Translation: CASSPRSGLAGGGQTDTQYF.

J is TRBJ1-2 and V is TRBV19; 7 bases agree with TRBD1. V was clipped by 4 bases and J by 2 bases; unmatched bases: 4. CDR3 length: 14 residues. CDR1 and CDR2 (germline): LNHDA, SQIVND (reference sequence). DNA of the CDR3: TGTGCCAGTAGTAGCCGACAGGGCAACTATGGCTACACCTTC. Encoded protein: CASSSRQGNYGYTF.